Included here is one T cell receptor (beta chain) sequence, with context. Its target is not known. Patients who had autoimmune disease history or got systemic immunosuppression were left out. This entry is derived from a study of OX40 agonist ivuxolimab in advanced cancers. On the study more broadly: Dose-escalation patients' cancers were hepatocellular carcinoma, melanoma, renal cell or head and neck cancer. Study results and limitations: With doses of 0.1 to 3.0 mg/kg, CD4+ and CD8+ blood T cells had undergone clonal expansion by week 6.

Libraries were prepared by immunoSEQ multiplex PCR; TCRdb keeps only in-frame clonotypes and omits some of them. This table holds more than 45,000 clones, more than 70% found once. V shed 3 bases, J shed 7 bases, and the junction held 13 bases outside the gene matches. The CDR3 consists of 17 residues. Germline CDR1 MNHNS, CDR2 SASEGT. The material sequenced was CD4+ or CD8+ T cells sorted from blood, taken in a trial of the OX40 agonist ivuxolimab. The rearrangement links TRBV6-1 to TRBJ2-1; 9 bases align to TRBD1. The sequence derives from an adult with an advanced solid tumor such as melanoma, head and neck, liver or kidney cancer. The CDR3 DNA follows: TGTGCCAGCAGTGAGAGACTTCCGGGACAGGGTGGGAATGAGCAGTTCTTC. Amino acid sequence: CASSERLPGQGGNEQFF.